This T cell receptor (beta chain) derives from a study of OX40 agonist ivuxolimab in advanced cancers. Findings and limits, study-wide: Doses of 0.1 to 3.0 mg/kg were accompanied by clonal expansion of CD4+ and CD8+ blood T cells by week 6. Mean expanded clone counts were higher in CD8+ than CD4+ T cells.

Libraries were prepared by immunoSEQ multiplex PCR; TCRdb keeps only in-frame clonotypes and omits some of them. The data hold about 62,000 clones, with more than 85% observed a single time. For this clone: Its matching antigen is unknown.

CDR1 and CDR2 from the germline V gene are MNHEY and SMNVEV (reference sequence). This CDR3 region has 14 residues. V was shortened by 3 bases and J by 4 bases, with 12 bases between the two germline ends. The sample was CD4+ or CD8+ T cells sorted from blood, taken in a trial of the OX40 agonist ivuxolimab. This rearrangement joins TRBV27 to TRBJ1-1; D remains unclear. The clonotype was recovered from an adult with an advanced solid tumor such as melanoma, head and neck, liver or kidney cancer. For the CDR3, the DNA is TGTGCCAGCAGTTTTGAGGGTTACGGCACTGAAGCTTTCTTT. Translated, it gives CASSFEGYGTEAFF.